The rows below give T cell receptor beta chains drawn from one sample of a study of identical twins. TCRdb reanalysed the 5' RACE reads using MiXCR and keeps one entry per CDR3 protein. The table includes 690,000 or so distinct CDR3 sequences, 5.5% to 6.5% detected once. The specimen sequenced was naive T cells sorted from blood. Every receptor here comes from a man between 18 and 35 years old in good health. The CDR3 runs from the conserved cysteine through the conserved F or W. Each record gives: D gene, J gene, clone size, V gene, CDR3 DNA, CDR3 protein. The D gene is left open where the match is weak. The size field is filled for only some rows; it gives once, few, many or a size class.

>.|TRBJ2-1|many|TRBV11-2
TGTGCCAGCAGTCGACACCTCACAGGGCGAGCGGTTGTGAATGAGCAGTTCTTC
CASSRHLTGRAVVNEQFF
>TRBD1|TRBJ2-6|many|TRBV11-2
TGTGCCAGCAGCTTAGGGGTGGTACAGGGGAGTCCCTCTGGGGCCAACGTCCTGACTTTC
CASSLGVVQGSPSGANVLTF
>TRBD2|TRBJ2-1|few|TRBV4-1
TGCGCCAGCAGGGCGTTAGCGGGAGGGCCCGGTGAGCAGTTCTTC
CASRALAGGPGEQFF
>TRBD2|TRBJ2-5|many|TRBV12-3/TRBV12-4
TGTGCCAGCGCCGGACTAGCGGGCCCTCGTGAGACCCAGTACTTC
CASAGLAGPRETQYF
>.|TRBJ1-5|many|TRBV7-8
TGTGCCAGCAGCTTATACCCGGGGAATCAGCCCCAGCATTTT
CASSLYPGNQPQHF
>.|TRBJ2-1|few|TRBV11-2
TGTGCCAGCACCTACCGGGGAGGACGGGAAAATGAGCAGTTCTTC
CASTYRGGRENEQFF
>TRBD2|TRBJ2-1|.|TRBV15
TGTGCCACCAGCAGCCCCAGCGGGAGAGGGTACAATGAGCAGTTCTTC
CATSSPSGRGYNEQFF
>TRBD2|TRBJ2-7|.|TRBV29-1
TGCAGCGTTCGTGGCGGGAGATCTTACGAGCAGTACTTC
CSVRGGRSYEQYF
>.|TRBJ2-7|few|TRBV4-3
TGCGCCAGCAGTCATGGGAGCGTAGGAGCCTACGAGCAGTACTTC
CASSHGSVGAYEQYF
>.|TRBJ2-1|few|TRBV15
TGTGCCACCAGTGACGGAGTGGAGTCCTACAATGAGCAGTTCTTC
CATSDGVESYNEQFF
>.|TRBJ2-1|.|TRBV18
TGTGCCAGCTCACCCATATCTAGACGTAATGAGCAGTTCTTC
CASSPISRRNEQFF
>.|TRBJ2-1|few|TRBV19
TGTGCCAGCACTAACGGCGGGGGCGGTCAGTTCTTC
CASTNGGGGQFF
>TRBD1|TRBJ2-1|few|TRBV20-1
TGCAGTGCAACCCCGCTGCAGGGGGCACCTATTGAGCAGTTCTTC
CSATPLQGAPIEQFF
>.|TRBJ1-1|many|TRBV20-1
TGCAGTGCGAGGGATCCAACAGTGAACACTGAAGCTTTCTTT
CSARDPTVNTEAFF
>TRBD2|TRBJ2-2|many|TRBV12-3/TRBV12-4
TGTGCCAGCAGTTTAGGCGGGAGTAGCGGGGAGCTGTTTTTT
CASSLGGSSGELFF
>.|TRBJ1-2|.|TRBV30
TGTGCCTGGAGTGGCGGGTATTCGGACAGCTTAATTTATGGCTACACCTTC
CAWSGGYSDSLIYGYTF
>TRBD2|TRBJ2-7|.|TRBV20-1
TGCAGTGCTAGAAGGGGTCTTGGCGGGAGACTGGAAGAGCAGTACTTC
CSARRGLGGRLEEQYF
>.|TRBJ2-1|few|TRBV30
TGTGCCTGGAGGCGGGTAAATGAGCAGTTCTTC
CAWRRVNEQFF
>TRBD1|TRBJ2-7|many|TRBV4-3
TGCGCCAGCAGCCCAGGACAGGGGTATAGAGAGCAGTACTTC
CASSPGQGYREQYF
>TRBD1|TRBJ1-1|many|TRBV12-3/TRBV12-4
TGTGCCAGCAGTTTGGCCCTGACAGGGAGGAACACTGAAGCTTTCTTT
CASSLALTGRNTEAFF
>.|TRBJ2-4|many|TRBV27
TGTGCCAGTTCCAGGGTAGGGGAAAACATTCAGTACTTC
CASSRVGENIQYF
>TRBD2|TRBJ2-1|few|TRBV11-2
TGTGCCAGCAGCAAGGGGCCGGGACTAGCGGGAGGGGCTTACAATGAGCAGTTCTTC
CASSKGPGLAGGAYNEQFF
>.|TRBJ1-2|many|TRBV29-1
TGCAGCGCCGAGACAGAAGGAGGCTACACCTTC
CSAETEGGYTF
>.|TRBJ1-5|many|TRBV6-1
TGTGCCAGCAGCTCCGGGAGCCAGGGATCGAGGCAGCCCCAGCATTTT
CASSSGSQGSRQPQHF
>TRBD2|TRBJ2-6|.|TRBV11-2
TGTGCCAGCAGCTTATGGGGCACGGCGGGAGTTCGTTCTGGGGCCAACGTCCTGACTTTC
CASSLWGTAGVRSGANVLTF
>.|TRBJ1-1|many|TRBV4-2
TGTGCCAGCAGCCAAGATCACAGGGAACCCAACACTGAAGCTTTCTTT
CASSQDHREPNTEAFF
>.|TRBJ2-7|few|TRBV5-1
TGCGCCAGCAGTTCTCAAGCCTCGGGGTTGGGCTACGAGCAGTACTTC
CASSSQASGLGYEQYF
>.|TRBJ2-3|many|TRBV29-1
TGCAGCGTTATGGACAGCACAGATACGCAGTATTTT
CSVMDSTDTQYF
>.|TRBJ2-5|many|TRBV12-3/TRBV12-4
TGTGCCAGCAGTAAATCCGGGACAACACAAGAGACCCAGTACTTC
CASSKSGTTQETQYF